The 24 T cell receptor beta chains below come from one sample, sequenced in a study of blood T cell repertoires in COVID-19. Some clones are missing from TCRdb's copy, which holds only in-frame ones; the method was immunoSEQ multiplex PCR. The table lists around 170,000 clones, over 80% of them singletons. The sample was peripheral blood. These receptors were taken from a woman aged 55-69 years with acute or convalescent COVID-19.

This clone has a handful of counts. The chain combines TRBV15 with TRBJ2-7; 10 nucleotides match TRBD2. CDR1 and CDR2 (germline): LNHNV, YYDKDF (reference sequence). There are 17 residues in the CDR3. Unmatched junction bases numbered 9, after V lost 4 bases and J lost 0 bases. CDR3 sequence: CATSKLSSGGRSYEQYF. CDR3 DNA sequence: TGTGCCACCAGCAAACTTTCTAGCGGGGGACGCTCCTACGAGCAGTACTTC.

V is TRBV7-2 and J is TRBJ1-5; D not certain. This CDR3 has 15 residues. V was clipped by 5 bases and J by 6 bases, with 17 bases between them. Germline lookup yields CDR1 SGHTA and CDR2 FQGNSA. The CDR3 region is CASSPAGSRGQPQHF. For the CDR3, the DNA is TGTGCCAGCAGCCCGGCCGGGAGCCGGGGTCAGCCCCAGCATTTT.

The chain couples TRBV28 to TRBJ2-7, with D perhaps TRBD1 (6 bases). Germline V gives CDR1 MDHEN, CDR2 SYDVKM. V lost 6 bases to trimming and J lost 3 bases, with 9 bases between them. This CDR3 region has 12 residues. CDR3 nucleotide sequence: TGTGCCAGCAGACAGGGTTTCTACGAGCAGTACTTC. Translated, it gives CASRQGFYEQYF. The full variable domain, in which reference TRBV28 and TRBJ2-7 provide the parts outside the CDR3, is DVKVTQSSRYLVKRTGEKVFLECVQDMDHENMFWYRQDPGLGLRLIYFSYDVKMKEKGDIPEGYSVSREKKERFSLILESASTNQTSMYLCASRQGFYEQYFGPGTRLTVT.

The V call is TRBV11-2, the J call TRBJ1-1, with TRBD1 matching 8 bases. This CDR3 spans 14 amino acids. CDR1 and CDR2 (germline): SGHAT, FQNNGV. V lost 2 bases and J lost 5; bases outside the gene matches: 4. DNA for the CDR3: TGTGCCAGCAGCTTACAGGGGGCCTTGACTGAAGCTTTCTTT. It specifies CASSLQGALTEAFF.

This clone has only one observation. The J gene is TRBJ1-3, the V gene TRBV28; tentative D call: TRBD1 (5 bases). The germline CDR1 and CDR2 sequences are MDHEN and SYDVKM. The CDR3 length is 15 residues. Trimming cost V 6 bases and J 4 bases, with 16 bases left between them. The CDR3 reads CASRPTGLQGNTIYF. As DNA, the CDR3 is TGTGCCAGCAGACCAACAGGCCTTCAGGGAAACACCATATATTTT.

The V call is TRBV28, the J call TRBJ1-2, with D possibly being TRBD1 (5 bases). Germline CDR1 MDHEN, CDR2 SYDVKM. The CDR3 consists of 14 residues. Trimming pared 2 bases from V and 4 bases from J, leaving 11 bases between. CDR3 DNA sequence: TGTGCCAGCAGTTTACCGCGACAGTCCTATGGCTACACCTTC. As protein: CASSLPRQSYGYTF.

The chain couples TRBV23-1 to TRBJ1-2; the D is unclear. TRBV23-1 is treated as an ORF (open reading frame) with a function not yet certain. The CDR3 has 20 residues. Trimming left V 7 bases short and J 4 bases short, with 34 bases between. CDR3 amino acids: CASTHKKIEEAPLRGYGYTF. The CDR3 DNA reads as TGCGCCAGCACCCATAAAAAGATAGAAGAGGCTCCTCTAAGAGGCTATGGCTACACCTTC.

This clone was recorded once. This sequence joins TRBV6-2 or TRBV6-3 and TRBJ1-1, with a tentative D call TRBD1 (5 bases). This CDR3 is 15 amino acids long. V was clipped by 3 bases and J by 1 base, with 12 bases between them. Germline CDR1 reads MNHEY; CDR2 reads SVGEGT. DNA for the CDR3: TGTGCCAGCAGTTATGGAGGGGCAGCGAACACTGAAGCTTTCTTT. Residues: CASSYGGAANTEAFF.

The CDR3 loop reads CASGTGTYYEQYF. CDR3 nucleotides: TGCGCCAGCGGGACAGGGACCTATTACGAGCAGTACTTC. This chain uses TRBV5-1 with TRBJ2-7; 9 bases align to TRBD1. Germline V gene data show CDR1 as SGHRS and CDR2 as YFSETQ. The CDR3 loop spans 13 amino acids. The J segment lost 4 bases and the V segment lost 7 bases, leaving 6 bases of the junction unmatched.

Remarks on this clone: A read error may produce the germline difference seen at one junction end. The V gene is TRBV7-9, the J gene TRBJ2-7; D is unclear. The CDR3 contains 12 residues. Germline loops: CDR1 SEHNR, CDR2 FQNEAQ (reference sequence). The CDR3 sequence: CASSLVSSEQYF. CDR3 coding DNA: TGTGCCAGCAGCTTAGTATCCTCCGAGCAGTACTTC. The full variable domain, in which reference TRBV7-9 and TRBJ2-7 provide the parts outside the CDR3, is DTGVSQNPRHKITKRGQNVTFRCDPISEHNRLYWYRQTLGQGPEFLTYFQNEAQLEKSRLLSDRFSAERPKGSFSTLEIQRTEQGDSAMYLCASSLVSSEQYFGPGTRLTVT.

This chain links TRBV5-1 with TRBJ2-5; maybe TRBD1 (6 bases). Per the germline V gene, CDR1 is SGHRS and CDR2 is YFSETQ. CDR3 size: 13 residues. V lost 6 bases and J 2 bases, leaving 11 bases between the germline ends. The CDR3 bases are TGCGCCAGCACCCTTGGACAGCAAGAGACCCAGTACTTC. It encodes CASTLGQQETQYF.

The chain is built from TRBV19 and TRBJ1-5; D is ambiguous. Between the trimmed V and J ends, which lost 8 bases and 7 bases, there was a span of 12 bases. CDR1 and CDR2 from the germline V gene are LNHDA and SQIVND (reference sequence). There are 12 residues in the CDR3. CDR3 bases: TGTGCCAGTCGGGTTTTCGGGCAGCCCCAGCATTTT. It translates to CASRVFGQPQHF.

This clone has a single count. The chain uses TRBV6-5 and TRBJ1-6; 8 bases fit TRBD1. The V gene end was trimmed by 6 bases and the J gene end by 7 bases; junction bases not matched to a gene: 8. Germline CDR1 reads MNHEY; CDR2 reads SVGAGI. The CDR3 spans 15 residues. The CDR3 here is CASRGGQGSNSPLHF. CDR3 nucleotides: TGTGCCAGCAGGGGAGGACAGGGAAGCAATTCACCCCTCCACTTT.

The gene calls are TRBV7-6 and TRBJ2-7, with 9 nucleotides matching TRBD1. Germline assignment: CDR1 SGHVS and CDR2 FNYEAQ. This CDR3 spans 17 amino acids. V shed 2 bases, J shed 3 bases, and the junction held 11 bases outside the gene matches. CDR3 bases: TGTGCCAGCAGCTTACCCCGGGACAGGGTTATTGGCTACGAGCAGTACTTC. It yields the protein CASSLPRDRVIGYEQYF.

The chain has TRBV18 and TRBJ2-5; tentatively, D is TRBD1 (5 bases). Between the trimmed V and J ends, which lost 1 base and 1 base, there was a span of 10 bases. Germline CDR1 is KGHSH and CDR2 is LQKENI. There are 15 residues in the CDR3. The CDR3 sequence: CASSPLPQGQETQYF. CDR3 sequence (DNA): TGTGCCAGCTCACCACTTCCGCAGGGCCAAGAGACCCAGTACTTC.

The chain combines TRBV15 with TRBJ1-5, with a tentative D call TRBD1 (5 bases). This CDR3 spans 15 amino acids. The V end was cut by 0 bases, the J end by 6 bases, with 12 bases between. CDR1 LNHNV and CDR2 YYDKDF come from the germline V gene (reference sequence). The CDR3 region has the DNA TGTGCCACCAGCAGAGATCGGGGGGTTGGTCAGCCCCAGCATTTT. Translated: CATSRDRGVGQPQHF.

About this clone itself: At one of its ends the junction is not consistent with the germline gene, which may arise from a read error. CDR3 loop: CASSPGLAGGPDTGELFF. CDR3 DNA: TGTGCTAGCAGCCCGGGACTAGCGGGGGGGCCAGACACCGGGGAGCTGTTTTTT. The V call is TRBV7-7, the J call TRBJ2-2; the match to TRBD2 covers 16 bases. This CDR3 has 18 residues. Germline CDR1 and CDR2: SSHAT and FNYEAQ (reference sequence).

CDR3 residues: CASSQPDSSYEQYF. The CDR3 coding sequence is TGCGCCAGCAGCCAACCGGACAGTTCCTACGAGCAGTACTTC. V gene TRBV4-1 combines with J gene TRBJ2-7, with TRBD1 as a possible D gene (6 bases). This CDR3 contains 14 residues. Trimming removed 2 bases at V and 1 base at J, with 9 bases between. From germline, CDR1 is MGHRA and CDR2 YSYEKL.

This sequence joins TRBV7-8 and TRBJ2-5; the match to TRBD2 covers 12 bases. The CDR3 is made up of 16 amino acids. Germline values: CDR1 SGHVS, CDR2 FQNEAQ. The V and J ends lost 6 bases and 5 bases, in that order; junction bases with no gene match: 10. The CDR3 sequence is CASSPSLAGGRETQYF. Here the CDR3 DNA reads TGTGCCAGCAGTCCATCGCTAGCGGGGGGGCGCGAGACCCAGTACTTC.

This clone was seen a few times. The chain joins TRBV7-9 to TRBJ1-4; weak D call: TRBD1 (5 bases). Germline V gene lookup returns CDR1 SEHNR and CDR2 FQNEAQ (reference sequence). V gave up 5 bases and J gave up 0 bases, with 16 bases separating them. This CDR3 comprises 17 residues. The CDR3 reads CASSETVPTATNEKLFF. For the CDR3, the DNA is TGTGCCAGCAGCGAGACAGTTCCCACTGCAACTAATGAAAAACTGTTTTTT.

The chain employs TRBV7-8 and TRBJ2-3; no firm D call. Germline V CDR1 and CDR2: SGHVS, FQNEAQ. V shed 4 bases and J shed 2 bases, with 13 bases lying between them. There are 15 residues in the CDR3. For the CDR3, the DNA is TGTGCCAGCAGCTACAGATTAAGAAACACAGATACGCAGTATTTT. Amino acid sequence: CASSYRLRNTDTQYF. The variable domain in full, with the rest retrieved from reference TRBV7-8 and TRBJ2-3, is GAGVSQSPRYKVAKRGQDVALRCDPISGHVSLFWYQQALGQGPEFLTYFQNEAQLDKSGLPSDRFFAERPEGSVSTLKIQRTQQEDSAVYLCASSYRLRNTDTQYFGPGTRLTVL.

The V call is TRBV18, the J call TRBJ1-2, with D maybe TRBD1 (5 bases). V lost 2 bases and J 3 bases, leaving 7 bases between the germline ends. Germline V gene data show CDR1 as KGHSH and CDR2 as LQKENI. The CDR3 spans 13 residues. CDR3 nucleotides: TGTGCCAGCTCACCATCGACAGACTATGGCTACACCTTC. Its protein is CASSPSTDYGYTF.

J is TRBJ1-5 and V is TRBV27; TRBD1 is a possible D gene (5 bases). The CDR3 is 14 residues long. From germline, CDR1 is MNHEY and CDR2 SMNVEV (reference sequence). V was shortened by 6 bases and J by 6 bases, with 15 bases between the two germline ends. CDR3 nucleotide sequence: TGTGCCAGCAGCCTCAGGGAGGACGTTCAGCCCCAGCATTTT. Its translation: CASSLREDVQPQHF.

The chain links TRBV3-1 (or the pseudogene TRBV3-2) to TRBJ2-5; 8 bases line up with TRBD2. The germline V gene encodes CDR1 LGHDT and CDR2 YNNKEL (reference sequence). The CDR3 length is 14 residues. V shed 3 bases, J shed 5 bases, and the junction held 5 bases outside the gene matches. This CDR3 is CASSHLLAAETQYF. DNA for the CDR3: TGTGCCAGCAGCCATTTACTAGCGGCGGAGACCCAGTACTTC.